Listed below are T cell receptor beta chains from one sample, sequenced in a study of blood T cell repertoires in COVID-19. TCRdb keeps only in-frame clones here, not all; method: immunoSEQ multiplex PCR. The table lists 150,000 to 200,000 clones, 84% of them singletons. Material: peripheral blood. Receptor source: a woman of 80 years or more with COVID-19, enrolled during active disease. Both conserved end residues are part of each CDR3. A D gene is named only where the DNA matches it firmly. Size values are once, few and many counts, or a class for expanded clones, and some rows have none.

d_gene,abundance,len,j_gene,v_gene,CDR3nt,CDR3aa
-,-,14,TRBJ2-3,TRBV6-4,TGTGCCAGCAGCGACAGAGATACCACAGATACGCAGTATTTT,CASSDRDTTDTQYF
-,-,14,TRBJ2-7,TRBV3-1/TRBV3-2,TGTGCCAGCAGCCGACCGACAGTACCCTACGAGCAGTACTTC,CASSRPTVPYEQYF
-,-,15,TRBJ1-5,TRBV5-6,TGTGCCAGCACCCTACAGGGAATTAGCAATCAGCCCCAGCATTTT,CASTLQGISNQPQHF
TRBD1,-,16,TRBJ1-2,TRBV2,TGTGCCAGCAGTGAATCGACCGCGGGACAGATGAATGGCTACACCTTC,CASSESTAGQMNGYTF
TRBD1,-,15,TRBJ2-3,TRBV27,TGTGCCAGCAGTTTATCGGGACAGGTACGAGATACGCAGTATTTT,CASSLSGQVRDTQYF
TRBD1,few,14,TRBJ2-1,TRBV7-9,TGTGCCAGCAGCTCAGCTCGGGACAGCCCTGAGCAGTTCTTC,CASSSARDSPEQFF
TRBD2,-,15,TRBJ2-2,TRBV20-1,TGCAGTGCTAGTGGGCTAGCGGGCAGAACCGGGGAGCTGTTTTTT,CSASGLAGRTGELFF
TRBD2,-,14,TRBJ2-7,TRBV7-2,TGTGCCAGCAGCCTCTCGCCGGGACTAGCGGGGCAGTACTTC,CASSLSPGLAGQYF
-,-,15,TRBJ2-5,TRBV28,TGTGCCAGCAGTACCCCCCGGGGGGCGCGGGAGACCCAGTACTTC,CASSTPRGARETQYF
TRBD1,-,14,TRBJ2-7,TRBV19,TGTGCCAGTAGTAGGACGACAGGGAACCACGAGCAGTACTTC,CASSRTTGNHEQYF
TRBD2,-,16,TRBJ2-3,TRBV10-3,TGTGCCATCAGTGAAATAGCGGGGTCTAGCACAGATACGCAGTATTTT,CAISEIAGSSTDTQYF
TRBD2,once,14,TRBJ2-1,TRBV6-5,TGTGCCAGCAGAGGACTAGCGGGAGGTGTTGAGCAGTTCTTC,CASRGLAGGVEQFF
TRBD1,-,14,TRBJ1-3,TRBV28,TGTGCCAGCAGCCGGACAGGGGGCGGGAACACCATATATTTT,CASSRTGGGNTIYF
TRBD1,-,14,TRBJ2-5,TRBV18,TGTGCCAGCTCATCGGGACAGGGGGGAGAGACCCAGTACTTC,CASSSGQGGETQYF
-,-,17,TRBJ1-6,TRBV5-1,TGCGCCAGCAGCTTGTTTGCCTGGAGCTCCTATAATTCACCCCTCCACTTT,CASSLFAWSSYNSPLHF
-,-,16,TRBJ1-4,TRBV14,TGTGCCAGCAGCCAGCACGCGGCGGGGGGGAATGAAAAACTGTTTTTT,CASSQHAAGGNEKLFF
TRBD1,-,14,TRBJ2-7,TRBV28,TGTGCCAGCAGGGACAGGGGCTTGTCCTACGAGCAGTACTTC,CASRDRGLSYEQYF
-,-,21,TRBJ2-7,TRBV3-1/TRBV3-2,TGTGCCAGCAGCCAATGGACAGGGGTAGACCGCCGAGCGGGAGGGCGGGACGAGCAGTACTTC,CASSQWTGVDRRAGGRDEQYF
TRBD1,-,14,TRBJ1-1,TRBV5-1,TGCGCCAGCAGCTCACAGGGGCCGGGCACTGAAGCTTTCTTT,CASSSQGPGTEAFF
-,-,14,TRBJ2-3,TRBV29-1,TGCAGCGTTGCGGGGAGCACTAGCACAGATACGCAGTATTTT,CSVAGSTSTDTQYF
-,-,14,TRBJ2-5,TRBV7-3,TGTGCCAGCAGCTTAATTGGAGGGGTGGAGACCCAGTACTTC,CASSLIGGVETQYF
-,-,18,TRBJ2-3,TRBV3-1/TRBV3-2,TGTGCCAGCAGCCACAAGGTGGGTTCGCTAGCGAGCACAGATACGCAGTATTTT,CASSHKVGSLASTDTQYF
-,few,12,TRBJ1-2,TRBV6-4,TGTGCCAGCAGTGACTCCGCAGGAGGCTACACCTTC,CASSDSAGGYTF
TRBD2,-,15,TRBJ2-7,TRBV3-1/TRBV3-2,TGTGCCAGCAGCCAAGCCTCGAGCGGGACCTACGAGCAGTACTTC,CASSQASSGTYEQYF
-,once,15,TRBJ2-7,TRBV5-1,TGCGCCAGCAGCTACTCGGGACTGAGCTCCTACGAGCAGTACTTC,CASSYSGLSSYEQYF
TRBD1,once,14,TRBJ2-1,TRBV5-1,TGCGCCAGCAGTGGACAGGGCACCTACAATGAGCAGTTCTTC,CASSGQGTYNEQFF
-,-,13,TRBJ2-5,TRBV2,TGTGCCAGCAGCTTTGAGGTACAAGAGACCCAGTACTTC,CASSFEVQETQYF
-,-,15,TRBJ1-2,TRBV5-1,TGCGCCAGCAGCTTGGCCCTGGGGCTCGGCTATGGCTACACCTTC,CASSLALGLGYGYTF
-,-,14,TRBJ1-1,TRBV15,TGTGCCACCAGCAGAGATTCAATGAACACTGAAGCTTTCTTT,CATSRDSMNTEAFF
-,-,14,TRBJ1-1,TRBV29-1,TGCAGCGTTGCCCTAGGATCGGGTCGGACTGAAGCTTTCTTT,CSVALGSGRTEAFF
-,-,16,TRBJ1-5,TRBV19,TGTGCCAGTAGTTTCGTTCGCGCGGGAGGTCGGCAGCCCCAGCATTTT,CASSFVRAGGRQPQHF
-,once,15,TRBJ1-3,TRBV10-3,TGTGCCATCAGTGAATCGGTCTTTCGTTGGAACACCATATATTTT,CAISESVFRWNTIYF
-,-,14,TRBJ2-1,TRBV9,TGTGCCAGCAGCGGTGCCCACACAGGGCGAGAGCAGTTCTTC,CASSGAHTGREQFF
TRBD1,-,13,TRBJ1-6,TRBV7-2,TGTGCCAGCAGCTTAGAGACAGGGCGATTCCTCCACTTT,CASSLETGRFLHF
TRBD2,-,15,TRBJ2-1,TRBV11-3,TGTGCCAGCAGCCTAAGCGGGACGACCTACAATGAGCAGTTCTTC,CASSLSGTTYNEQFF
-,-,16,TRBJ2-1,TRBV25-1,TGTGCCAGCAGTGAATACGAACAGGGAGCCTACAATGAGCAGTTCTTC,CASSEYEQGAYNEQFF
TRBD1,-,13,TRBJ1-2,TRBV28,TGTGCCAGCAGTGACGACAGGGACTATGGCTACACCTTC,CASSDDRDYGYTF
-,-,12,TRBJ1-2,TRBV9,TGTGCCTCTCAGGGGCCGGGCTATGGCTACACCTTC,CASQGPGYGYTF
-,-,16,TRBJ2-6,TRBV5-1,TGCGCCAGCAGCTTGGTAGCACTCTCTGGGGCCAACGTCCTGACTTTC,CASSLVALSGANVLTF
TRBD2,-,15,TRBJ2-7,TRBV9,TGTGCCAGCAGCGTAGGGGGGACTAGCATCTACGAGCAGTACTTC,CASSVGGTSIYEQYF
TRBD1,once,14,TRBJ2-2,TRBV2,TGTGCCAGCAATCGGGACAGGGGCACCGGGGAGCTGTTTTTT,CASNRDRGTGELFF
TRBD2,once,15,TRBJ2-3,TRBV7-8,TGTGCCAGCAGCTTCCAAGCGGGATCGGGGGATACGCAGTATTTT,CASSFQAGSGDTQYF
-,-,16,TRBJ2-7,TRBV21-1,TGTGCCAGCGGCCTGACTAGCGGGGACAGAAGGTACGAGCAGTACTTC,CASGLTSGDRRYEQYF
-,-,14,TRBJ1-5,TRBV5-5,TGTGCCAGCAGCTACGGACAAGGGTTTCAGCCCCAGCATTTT,CASSYGQGFQPQHF
-,-,15,TRBJ2-7,TRBV9,TGTGCCAGCAGCGTAGCTCCAGGGGGGCCCGACGAGCAGTACTTC,CASSVAPGGPDEQYF
-,few,15,TRBJ2-5,TRBV6-2/TRBV6-3,TGTGCCAGCAGTTCATACAGGGAGTTAACTGAGACCCAGTACTTC,CASSSYRELTETQYF
-,-,12,TRBJ2-7,TRBV10-3,TGTGCCATCAGTGATCAGGGTTACGAGCAGTACTTC,CAISDQGYEQYF
-,-,12,TRBJ2-3,TRBV5-4,TGTGCCAGCAGGAGGGACACAGATACGCAGTATTTT,CASRRDTDTQYF
-,-,13,TRBJ2-7,TRBV5-4,TGTGCCAGCAGCCCCCGGGGTTCTTACGAGCAGTACTTC,CASSPRGSYEQYF
-,-,13,TRBJ2-7,TRBV7-9,TGTGCCAGCAGCTTAGGGTCAGAGGTTAAGCAGTACTTC,CASSLGSEVKQYF
TRBD2,-,16,TRBJ2-7,TRBV27,TGTGCCAGCTCGCCGGGAAAAAGCGGGAGGGTATACGAGCAGTACTTC,CASSPGKSGRVYEQYF
-,-,17,TRBJ2-7,TRBV4-3,TGCGCCAGCAGCCAAGATACGTGGGCAGGGGCGAGCGACGAGCAGTACTTC,CASSQDTWAGASDEQYF
-,-,15,TRBJ2-1,TRBV10-3,TGTGCCATCAGTGAGTCAGGCGGCTCCTACAATGAGCAGTTCTTC,CAISESGGSYNEQFF